One T cell receptor beta chain is described in this entry. The specificity of this receptor is unknown. Base qualities are not provided; no much larger clone lies one nucleotide away. The receptor library was made with RT-PCR. The sequencing machine was a NextSeq 550. The raw public data were reprocessed by TCRdb itself: fastp quality trimming at Q25, MiXCR clonotype calling, in-frame beta chains only. Rows matching on CDR3 protein sequence are summarized as one entry with the most common DNA and genes. Within this sample are tens of thousands of distinct CDR3 sequences, with roughly 52% of them counted one time only. The biggest ten clones account for 60% to 65% of the sample. Including cysteine and phenylalanine, the CDR3 has 15 amino acids. CDR3 DNA only is kept here, 45 bases in frame from base 1. The germline V gene specifies MNHEY as CDR1 and SVGEGT as CDR2. V gives up 2 bases and J gives up 8 bases, and the segment between their germline ends measures 17 bases.

This sample was included in a study of patients and donors after allogeneic stem cell transplantation (TCRdb year 2020). This sequence uses TRBV6-2 or TRBV6-3 and TRBJ2-3; TRBD1 is perhaps the D gene, given 5 matching bases. Sequenced: blood, either unsorted or a sorted T cell fraction (not recorded which). This clonotype was obtained from a human donor who was either an allogeneic HSCT recipient or a stem cell or donor lymphocyte infusion donor (not recorded which). It is not recorded whose cells these are; they may come from a transplant donor. The CDR3 region reads CASSYTDRADPTQYF. The nucleotides read TGTGCCAGCAGTTACACCGACAGAGCCGATCCTACGCAGTATTTT.